The 26 T cell receptor beta chains in this list originate from one sample, sequenced in a study of cytomegalovirus exposure and HLA in healthy donors. Sequenced by immunoSEQ multiplex PCR; TCRdb stores in-frame clones only, minus some. The table includes 190,000 or so clones, 84% detected once. Material: PBMCs. These TCRs come from a woman aged 18-29 years in good health and CMV-seropositive.

The chain recombines TRBV11-1 with TRBJ2-1; 9 nucleotides agree with TRBD1. The V segment lost 4 bases and the J segment 7 bases; nucleotides outside the gene matches: 8. The CDR3 spans 15 residues. Germline CDR1 reads SGHAT; CDR2 reads FQDESV (reference sequence). In nucleotides, the CDR3 is TGTGCCAGCAGCTCCGGGACAGGGCCTCAAAATGAGCAGTTCTTC. Translation gives CASSSGTGPQNEQFF.

This clone has ten or more counts. The chain has TRBV5-1 and TRBJ2-3, with D tentatively TRBD1 (6 bases). The CDR3 is 15 amino acids. Trimming removed 5 bases at V and 2 bases at J, with 15 bases between. Germline V CDR1 and CDR2: SGHRS, YFSETQ. The CDR3 sequence: CASSVGDTYTDTQYF. Written as DNA, the CDR3 is TGCGCCAGCAGTGTAGGGGACACCTACACAGATACGCAGTATTTT.

The CDR3 bases are TGCGCCAGCAGCGCGGGAGTAAACACTGAAGCTTTCTTT. Translation: CASSAGVNTEAFF. The chain links TRBV5-1 to TRBJ1-1, with D unresolved. The CDR3 sequence is 13 residues long. Germline assignment: CDR1 SGHRS and CDR2 YFSETQ. V was pared by 4 bases and J by 2 bases, with 9 bases between.

This sequence joins TRBV9 and TRBJ1-1, with 9 bases that match TRBD1. Germline values: CDR1 SGDLS, CDR2 YYNGEE. This CDR3 comprises 15 residues. V shed 3 bases and J 0 bases; nucleotides not matched to a gene: 3. The CDR3 sequence: CASSAGTGMNTEAFF. The CDR3 DNA is TGTGCCAGCAGCGCTGGGACAGGGATGAACACTGAAGCTTTCTTT.

V usage is TRBV5-6 and J usage is TRBJ1-4; weak D call: TRBD1 (6 bases). The CDR3 is made up of 15 amino acids. The V and J ends lost 0 bases and 6 bases respectively, with 12 bases between them. CDR1 and CDR2 (germline): SGHDT, YYEEEE. The CDR3: CASSLGSGGHEKLFF. Written as DNA, the CDR3 is TGTGCCAGCAGCTTGGGTTCCGGGGGGCATGAAAAACTGTTTTTT.

The chain has TRBV9 and TRBJ2-5, with 7 bases lining up with TRBD2. V dropped 2 bases and J dropped 2; count of bases not matched to a gene: 6. CDR1 SGDLS and CDR2 YYNGEE come from the germline V gene. This CDR3 has 15 residues. The CDR3: CASSVHLAAQETQYF. As DNA, the CDR3 is TGTGCCAGCAGCGTCCACCTAGCGGCTCAAGAGACCCAGTACTTC.

This sequence joins TRBV7-9 and TRBJ2-1; no definite D call. This CDR3 contains 12 residues. Germline V gene sequence: CDR1 SEHNR, CDR2 FQNEAQ (reference sequence). The ends were cut back, 4 bases at V and 6 bases at J, with 7 bases in the middle. The CDR3 here is CASSWASNEQFF. For the CDR3, the DNA is TGTGCCAGCAGCTGGGCCTCCAATGAGCAGTTCTTC. Full variable domain (rest looked up from reference TRBV7-9 and TRBJ2-1): DTGVSQNPRHKITKRGQNVTFRCDPISEHNRLYWYRQTLGQGPEFLTYFQNEAQLEKSRLLSDRFSAERPKGSFSTLEIQRTEQGDSAMYLCASSWASNEQFFGPGTRLTVL.

This chain uses TRBV15 with TRBJ1-2; D is uncertain. V gave up 5 bases and J gave up 2 bases, with 9 bases separating them. Germline loops: CDR1 LNHNV, CDR2 YYDKDF (reference sequence). CDR3 length: 13 amino acids. The CDR3 DNA is TGTGCCACCAGCGGTGAGAGAAACTATGGCTACACCTTC. Translation gives CATSGERNYGYTF. Together with reference TRBV15 and TRBJ1-2, the CDR3 gives the full variable domain: DAMVIQNPRYQVTQFGKPVTLSCSQTLNHNVMYWYQQKSSQAPKLLFHYYDKDFNNEADTPDNFQSRRPNTSFCFLDIRSPGLGDTAMYLCATSGERNYGYTFGSGTRLTVV.

V usage is TRBV5-1 and J usage is TRBJ1-3; D is uncertain. Looked up from germline, CDR1 is SGHRS and CDR2 is YFSETQ. The V end lost 5 bases, the J end lost 6 bases, and 15 bases lay between the germline ends. The CDR3 contains 14 residues. This chain's CDR3 is CASSAGNNLNTIYF. As DNA, the CDR3 is TGCGCCAGCAGTGCGGGGAATAATCTAAACACCATATATTTT.

The chain joins TRBV7-9 to TRBJ1-1, with unresolved D. This CDR3 is 12 amino acids long. V was cut by 4 bases and J by 6 bases, with 9 bases left in between. Germline CDR1 is SEHNR and CDR2 is FQNEAQ (reference sequence). CDR3 residues: CASSSGLAEAFF. CDR3 nucleotides: TGTGCCAGCAGCTCGGGGTTGGCTGAAGCTTTCTTT.

The chain is built from TRBV4-3 and TRBJ1-1; D gene unclear. The CDR3 runs 16 residues. Germline assignment: CDR1 LGHNA and CDR2 YSLEER. Trimming removed 2 bases at V and 4 bases at J, with 17 bases between. Written as DNA, the CDR3 is TGCGCCAGCAGCCAATTGGTCCCGGGGTGGGGCACTGAAGCTTTCTTT. As protein: CASSQLVPGWGTEAFF.

The chain carries TRBV9 and TRBJ1-4; the D gene is possibly TRBD1 (6 bases). The CDR3 totals 15 residues. CDR1 and CDR2 (germline): SGDLS, YYNGEE. V was trimmed by 0 bases and J by 4 bases, leaving 10 bases between them. CDR3 in DNA: TGTGCCAGCAGCGTAGCGGGACAAGTTAATGAAAAACTGTTTTTT. Translation gives CASSVAGQVNEKLFF.

V gene TRBV5-1 combines with J gene TRBJ2-1; 9 bases line up with TRBD2. The trim removed 4 bases at V and 8 bases at J, leaving 13 bases unmatched. There are 16 residues in the CDR3. Per germline, CDR1 SGHRS and CDR2 YFSETQ. CDR3 nucleotide sequence: TGCGCCAGCAGCCCCGGACCCAGCGGGGGGTTGCATGAGCAGTTCTTC. This translates into CASSPGPSGGLHEQFF.

The genes are TRBV18 and TRBJ1-6, with 7 bases identical to TRBD1. V gave up 4 bases and J gave up 8 bases; unmatched junction bases: 5. CDR1 KGHSH and CDR2 LQKENI come from the germline V gene. The CDR3 runs 14 residues. CDR3 protein: CASSQGGGDSPLHF. The CDR3, as DNA: TGTGCCAGCTCACAAGGGGGCGGAGATTCACCCCTCCACTTT.

In this sample, this clone is medium-sized. The rearrangement joins TRBV6-1 to TRBJ1-2; D remains unclear. Trimming pared 6 bases from V and 2 bases from J, leaving 10 bases between. The germline V gene encodes CDR1 MNHNS and CDR2 SASEGT. The CDR3 is 13 residues long. The CDR3 bases are TGTGCCAGCAGCCCAGAGGAGAACTATGGCTACACCTTC. The encoded protein is CASSPEENYGYTF.

J is TRBJ2-3 and V is TRBV9; D is possibly TRBD1 (6 bases). The CDR3 spans 15 residues. Germline values: CDR1 SGDLS, CDR2 YYNGEE. Trimming took 2 bases from V and 3 from J, leaving 13 bases between them. CDR3 in amino acids: CASSVGQTLTDTQYF. The DNA for the CDR3 is TGTGCCAGCAGCGTCGGACAGACGCTAACAGATACGCAGTATTTT.

CDR3 region: CATLTGANTEAFF. The CDR3, as DNA: TGTGCCACCCTGACAGGGGCGAACACTGAAGCTTTCTTT. This chain uses TRBV28 with TRBJ1-1, with 8 positions matching TRBD1. Germline loops: CDR1 MDHEN, CDR2 SYDVKM. The ends lost 10 bases at V and 1 base at J; junction bases unmatched: 5. CDR3 length equals 13 residues.

The rearrangement links TRBV9 to TRBJ1-3; TRBD1 aligns across 7 bases. The CDR3 has 16 amino acids. V shed 3 bases and J 2 bases; nucleotides not matched to a gene: 8. Germline V CDR1 and CDR2: SGDLS, YYNGEE. The CDR3 reads CASSEHQTGAGNTIYF. As DNA, the CDR3 is TGTGCCAGCAGCGAGCACCAAACAGGGGCTGGAAACACCATATATTTT.

The chain links TRBV28 to TRBJ2-7, with TRBD2 matching over 7 bases. J gave up 4 bases and V 5 bases, and 5 bases lay outside the gene matches. The CDR3 contains 13 residues. Per germline, CDR1 MDHEN and CDR2 SYDVKM. The CDR3 nucleotides read TGTGCCAGCAGTCCCCCCGGGGGGTACGAGCAGTACTTC. Protein sequence: CASSPPGGYEQYF.

The rearrangement uses TRBV19 and TRBJ1-5; D gene unclear. The germline V gene encodes CDR1 LNHDA and CDR2 SQIVND (reference sequence). V was clipped by 5 bases and J by 0 bases, with 14 bases between them. This CDR3 is 16 amino acids long. The CDR3 is CASSLGYPNSNQPQHF. As DNA, the CDR3 is TGTGCCAGTAGTTTAGGGTACCCTAATAGCAATCAGCCCCAGCATTTT.

V gene TRBV7-8 combines with J gene TRBJ2-3; 7 positions match TRBD2. This CDR3 comprises 13 residues. Germline V lookup: CDR1 SGHVS, CDR2 FQNEAQ. V shed 2 bases, J shed 11 bases, and the junction held 7 bases outside the gene matches. The CDR3 spells CASSLIGLGVQYF. CDR3 sequence (DNA): TGTGCCAGCAGCTTAATAGGACTAGGAGTGCAGTATTTT.

V gene TRBV7-2 combines with J gene TRBJ1-4; the match to TRBD1 covers 8 bases. Trimming cost V 1 base and J 8 bases; bases outside gene matches: 9. CDR3 length: 16 amino acids. From germline, CDR1 is SGHTA and CDR2 FQGNSA. DNA for the CDR3: TGTGCCAGCAGCTTAGGGGGCACAGGGGGAAGAGAAAAACTGTTTTTT. Its translation is CASSLGGTGGREKLFF.

This chain links TRBV9 with TRBJ2-3; TRBD2 aligns across 12 bases. After removal of 0 bases from V and 4 bases from J, the junction contained 6 bases not matched to a gene. This CDR3 spans 17 amino acids. CDR1 and CDR2 (germline): SGDLS, YYNGEE. In DNA, the CDR3 is TGTGCCAGCAGCGTAGGACCTTCTAGCGGGGGGGCAGATACGCAGTATTTT. Its protein is CASSVGPSSGGADTQYF.

The rearrangement uses TRBV4-1 and TRBJ2-7; 9 nucleotides agree with TRBD1. The CDR3 consists of 14 residues. Germline V gene data show CDR1 as MGHRA and CDR2 as YSYEKL. With V trimmed by 4 bases and J by 2 bases, 3 bases remained unmatched. The CDR3 loop reads CASSLGQGTYEQYF. As DNA, the CDR3 is TGCGCCAGCAGCCTTGGACAGGGGACCTACGAGCAGTACTTC.

This clone was recorded a few times. This chain links TRBV7-9 with TRBJ2-1; TRBD2 might be the D (5 bases). Germline assignment: CDR1 SEHNR and CDR2 FQNEAQ (reference sequence). V was cut by 1 base and J by 3 bases, with 7 bases left in between. This CDR3 contains 14 residues. CDR3 DNA: TGTGCCAGCAGCTTAGGTGGAGGCTACAATGAGCAGTTCTTC. It translates to CASSLGGGYNEQFF.

This clone was counted between two and nine times. V is TRBV6-6 and J is TRBJ1-2, with 7 bases lining up with TRBD1. The CDR3 is 16 amino acids. The V gene end was trimmed by 0 bases and the J gene end by 8 bases; junction bases not matched to a gene: 12. Germline values: CDR1 MNHNY, CDR2 SVGAGI (reference sequence). The CDR3: CASSYSMAGQGEGYTF. The CDR3 nucleotides read TGTGCCAGCAGTTACTCGATGGCTGGGCAGGGGGAAGGCTACACCTTC.